This paragraph reports one T cell receptor beta chain. Its antigen specificity is not known. Base quality data are lacking; no much larger clone is found one base away. Between the V and J ends, shortened by 0 bases and 7 bases respectively, the junction contains 12 bases. The germline V gene (reference sequence) sets CDR1 to DFQATT and CDR2 to SNEGSKA. From cysteine to phenylalanine, the CDR3 is 13 amino acids long. Only CDR3 DNA remains: 39 bases, in frame from the first base. This entry belongs to a study of CD8 T cells in Susac syndrome (dated by TCRdb to between 2018 and 2020). For context, the study as a whole: Of the Susac syndrome patients who were sequenced, over five had clinically active disease and roughly 8 were in clinical remission. Susac syndrome patients were therapy-naive, on corticosteroids (some also receiving IVIg), or on IVIg alone at blood withdrawal. Whether CD8+ T cell activation and differentiation in Susac syndrome was antigen driven was tested using repertoire sequencing. Here is what the overall study found, with its caveats: The number of individuals in the TCR sequencing and HLA analysis was acknowledged as relatively small. In patients with Susac syndrome, the CD4+ T cell repertoire showed no detectable clonal expansion.

RNA was extracted using the RNeasy kit, and roughly 0.5 to 1 microgram was reverse transcribed with random hexamers. The immunoSEQ multiplex PCR assay, covering 54 Vbeta and 13 Jbeta segments, was used to amplify TCR beta CDR3 regions. PCR amplification bias was corrected using a synthetic template baseline for primer optimization and computational correction. The original pipeline was this. Reads were assigned to V, D and J genes according to IMGT and analyzed in immunoSEQ Analyzer, with only productive sequences retained. Clonality was calculated as one minus the Shannon entropy normalized by log2 of the number of productive unique sequences. Public and private clones were assessed among the 100 most prevalent clones of each patient and control. Susac-specific clones were defined as absent from healthy and MS cohorts, over a thousand published viral clones and other ImmuneACCESS disease sequences. The raw public data were reprocessed by TCRdb itself: fastp quality trimming at Q25, MiXCR clonotype calling, in-frame beta chains only. Each entry merges the rows of one CDR3 protein and shows their most common DNA and genes. The V and J calls, along with clone size, are taken from TCRdb and not from the paper's own processing. The sample table holds 200,000 to 300,000 distinct CDR3 sequences, of which almost 97% were seen once. The ten largest clonotypes hold 0.1% of the sample.

Peripheral blood CD8+ and CD4+ T cells from healthy donors, Susac syndrome patients and multiple sclerosis patients were profiled using high-throughput TCR beta sequencing. The Susac syndrome patients fulfilled recently defined diagnostic criteria for either definite or probable disease. Bulk CD8+ and CD4+ T cells were purified magnetically by negative isolation, whereas CD8+ TEMRA cells were enriched by FACS. Blood was collected in EDTA tubes and processed within 24 hours, with PBMCs isolated through density gradient centrifugation. PBMCs destined for TCR sequencing were cryopreserved in liquid nitrogen and later thawed in a 37 °C water bath. Purity of sorted or isolated CD4+, CD8+ and CD8+ TEMRA cells was at least 90%.

The chain is assembled from TRBV20-1 and TRBJ1-2, with an unclear D gene assignment. The sequenced sample consisted of CD4+ T cells from PBMCs. This receptor was identified in a human donor with Susac syndrome. For the CDR3, the sequence is CSAREVAIGGYTF. The nucleotide sequence reads as follows: TGCAGTGCTAGAGAGGTCGCGATAGGTGGCTACACCTTC.